This TCR beta chain was documented in a study of blood T cell repertoires in COVID-19. Turning to the study itself: T cells, B-cell-depleted T cells, or PBMCs supplied cDNA or gDNA.

Authors' methods: Estimation of nucleated cell counts was performed using reference gene primer amplification. Profiling relied on immunoSEQ multiplex PCR, and the TCRdb table lists in-frame clones only, not all of them. Clone size and the V and J calls come from that table; the DNA yielded D and trimming. The repertoire holds about 520,000 clones, with roughly 85% as singletons. The CDR3 totals 14 residues. Germline V gene sequence: CDR1 SGHRS, CDR2 YFSETQ. The V end was cut by 4 bases, the J end by 3 bases, with 12 bases between. Sample: peripheral blood. The V call is TRBV5-1, the J call TRBJ2-3; a possible D gene is TRBD2 (6 bases). This receptor was obtained from a human donor in a cohort sampled during active COVID-19. The DNA for the CDR3 is TGCGCCAGCAGCCTGGATCTAGCGACAGATACGCAGTATTTT. As protein: CASSLDLATDTQYF.